This is a list of T cell receptor beta chains from one sample in a study of beta chain features in type 1 diabetes. Profiled with immunoSEQ multiplex PCR; TCRdb holds only in-frame clones, not every one. The table shows roughly 400,000 clones, with around 9.6% occurring only once. What was sequenced was central memory CD4+ T cells from blood. The receptors stem from a man aged 25-45 years with type 1 diabetes. The CDR3 runs from the conserved cysteine through the conserved F or W. A D gene is named only where the DNA matches it firmly. Rows may omit the clone size; those that give it use once, few, many or a size class.

j_gene: TRBJ2-3; abundance: NA; v_gene: TRBV4-2; d_gene: NA; CDR3aa: CASSLGAGTQYF; CDR3nt: TGTGCCAGCAGCTTGGGGGCCGGTACGCAGTATTTT
j_gene: TRBJ2-3; abundance: few; v_gene: TRBV7-9; d_gene: NA; CDR3aa: CASSLGGRPRDTQYF; CDR3nt: TGTGCCAGCAGCTTAGGTGGGCGGCCCCGAGATACGCAGTATTTT
j_gene: TRBJ2-1; abundance: few; v_gene: TRBV30; d_gene: NA; CDR3aa: CAWSPGTPKQFF; CDR3nt: TGTGCCTGGAGTCCCGGGACACCGAAGCAGTTCTTC
j_gene: TRBJ2-1; abundance: few; v_gene: TRBV6-6; d_gene: NA; CDR3aa: CASSSIGGSEQFF; CDR3nt: TGTGCCAGCAGCTCCATCGGTGGAAGTGAGCAGTTCTTC
j_gene: TRBJ1-5; abundance: NA; v_gene: TRBV7-9; d_gene: NA; CDR3aa: CASSFGPSANQPQHF; CDR3nt: TGTGCCAGCAGCTTCGGTCCCTCGGCGAATCAGCCCCAGCATTTT
j_gene: TRBJ2-1; abundance: few; v_gene: TRBV18; d_gene: TRBD1; CDR3aa: CASSRDRDNEQFF; CDR3nt: TGTGCCAGCTCCCGCGACAGGGACAATGAGCAGTTCTTC
j_gene: TRBJ2-1; abundance: few; v_gene: TRBV11-2; d_gene: NA; CDR3aa: CASSFSRVYNEQFF; CDR3nt: TGTGCCAGCAGCTTTAGCAGGGTCTACAATGAGCAGTTCTTC
j_gene: TRBJ2-7; abundance: few; v_gene: TRBV4-2; d_gene: NA; CDR3aa: CASSQGTLGSEQYF; CDR3nt: TGTGCCAGCAGCCAAGGGACCCTAGGGTCCGAGCAGTACTTC
j_gene: TRBJ2-1; abundance: NA; v_gene: TRBV29-1; d_gene: TRBD2; CDR3aa: CSVDNNSGSYEQFF; CDR3nt: TGCAGCGTTGATAATAATAGCGGGAGCTATGAGCAGTTCTTC
j_gene: TRBJ1-5; abundance: NA; v_gene: TRBV7-3; d_gene: NA; CDR3aa: CASSLWGNSNQPQHF; CDR3nt: TGTGCCAGCAGCTTATGGGGGAATAGCAATCAGCCCCAGCATTTT
j_gene: TRBJ1-1; abundance: few; v_gene: TRBV11-2; d_gene: NA; CDR3aa: CASSLASQYTEAFF; CDR3nt: TGTGCCAGCAGCTTAGCCAGCCAGTACACTGAAGCTTTCTTT
j_gene: TRBJ2-2; abundance: few; v_gene: TRBV2; d_gene: TRBD2; CDR3aa: CASSEIRRGAGELFF; CDR3nt: TGTGCCAGCAGTGAAATTCGGCGGGGGGCCGGGGAGCTGTTTTTT
j_gene: TRBJ2-1; abundance: few; v_gene: TRBV5-8; d_gene: NA; CDR3aa: CASSYNEQFF; CDR3nt: TGTGCCAGCTCGTACAATGAGCAGTTCTTC
j_gene: TRBJ2-7; abundance: NA; v_gene: TRBV28; d_gene: NA; CDR3aa: CASSLYAGEGEQYF; CDR3nt: TGTGCCAGCAGTTTATATGCAGGGGAGGGCGAGCAGTACTTC
j_gene: TRBJ2-5; abundance: few; v_gene: TRBV4-2; d_gene: NA; CDR3aa: CASRFPQGTLQETQYF; CDR3nt: TGTGCCAGCAGATTTCCTCAGGGGACTCTTCAAGAGACCCAGTACTTC
j_gene: TRBJ2-6; abundance: few; v_gene: TRBV5-1; d_gene: NA; CDR3aa: CASSPRAVNSGANVLTF; CDR3nt: TGCGCCAGCAGCCCGCGGGCCGTCAACTCTGGGGCCAACGTCCTGACTTTC
j_gene: TRBJ2-1; abundance: few; v_gene: TRBV4-2; d_gene: NA; CDR3aa: CASSQDELVSNEQFF; CDR3nt: TGTGCCAGCAGCCAAGATGAACTAGTCTCCAATGAGCAGTTCTTC
j_gene: TRBJ1-5; abundance: NA; v_gene: TRBV7-2; d_gene: NA; CDR3aa: CASSPEGQANQPQHF; CDR3nt: TGTGCCAGCAGCCCGGAAGGCCAGGCCAATCAGCCCCAGCATTTT
j_gene: TRBJ2-3; abundance: few; v_gene: TRBV9; d_gene: NA; CDR3aa: CASSASLLVTGDTQYF; CDR3nt: TGTGCCAGCAGCGCAAGCTTACTAGTAACGGGAGATACGCAGTATTTT
j_gene: TRBJ2-7; abundance: few; v_gene: TRBV28; d_gene: TRBD1; CDR3aa: CASSSPSWTGDTYEQYF; CDR3nt: TGTGCCAGCAGTTCACCATCTTGGACAGGGGATACCTACGAGCAGTACTTC
j_gene: TRBJ2-3; abundance: many; v_gene: TRBV7-2; d_gene: NA; CDR3aa: CATSGVKSTDTQYF; CDR3nt: TGTGCCACCTCCGGAGTGAAGAGCACAGATACGCAGTATTTT
j_gene: TRBJ2-3; abundance: few; v_gene: TRBV7-2; d_gene: NA; CDR3aa: CASSSNRPTIAQYF; CDR3nt: TGTGCCAGCAGCTCGAACCGCCCCACTATCGCGCAGTATTTT
j_gene: TRBJ1-1; abundance: few; v_gene: TRBV6-5; d_gene: TRBD1; CDR3aa: CASNLGQGLPEAFF; CDR3nt: TGTGCCAGCAACCTGGGACAGGGGCTCCCTGAAGCTTTCTTT
j_gene: TRBJ2-7; abundance: NA; v_gene: TRBV6-5; d_gene: TRBD1; CDR3aa: CASSYRVRDRGREQYF; CDR3nt: TGTGCCAGCAGTTATAGGGTGCGGGACAGGGGGCGCGAGCAGTACTTC
j_gene: TRBJ2-7; abundance: many; v_gene: TRBV27; d_gene: NA; CDR3aa: CASSLDTSGYEQYF; CDR3nt: TGTGCCAGCAGTTTAGACACTTCCGGGTACGAGCAGTACTTC
j_gene: TRBJ2-7; abundance: NA; v_gene: TRBV6-5; d_gene: TRBD1; CDR3aa: CASRQQGYEQYF; CDR3nt: TGTGCCAGCAGACAACAGGGGTACGAGCAGTACTTC
j_gene: TRBJ2-1; abundance: few; v_gene: TRBV11-2; d_gene: NA; CDR3aa: CASSLDRNEQFF; CDR3nt: TGTGCCAGCAGCTTAGACAGGAATGAGCAGTTCTTC
j_gene: TRBJ2-7; abundance: few; v_gene: TRBV6-6; d_gene: TRBD1; CDR3aa: CASSVRDRESQYF; CDR3nt: TGTGCCAGCAGCGTCCGGGACAGGGAAAGTCAGTACTTC
j_gene: TRBJ1-1; abundance: NA; v_gene: TRBV7-3; d_gene: NA; CDR3aa: CASSKIGTLVAAEAFF; CDR3nt: TGTGCCAGCAGCAAGATCGGGACCCTTGTGGCGGCTGAAGCTTTCTTT
j_gene: TRBJ2-7; abundance: NA; v_gene: TRBV30; d_gene: NA; CDR3aa: CAWSGHYTYEQYF; CDR3nt: TGTGCCTGGAGCGGACATTACACCTATGAGCAGTACTTC
j_gene: TRBJ1-1; abundance: many; v_gene: TRBV7-9; d_gene: NA; CDR3aa: CASSATVVTEAFF; CDR3nt: TGTGCCAGCAGCGCCACCGTTGTGACTGAAGCTTTCTTT
j_gene: TRBJ1-5; abundance: few; v_gene: TRBV28; d_gene: NA; CDR3aa: CASSTWAAGSLGNQPQHF; CDR3nt: TGTGCCAGCAGCACTTGGGCGGCGGGCTCTCTTGGCAATCAGCCCCAGCATTTT
j_gene: TRBJ1-6; abundance: NA; v_gene: TRBV5-1; d_gene: TRBD1; CDR3aa: CASSFGQGRGSPLHF; CDR3nt: TGCGCCAGCAGCTTCGGACAGGGAAGAGGTTCACCCCTCCACTTT
j_gene: TRBJ1-1; abundance: few; v_gene: TRBV11-2; d_gene: TRBD1; CDR3aa: CASSARDRGNTEAFF; CDR3nt: TGTGCCAGCAGCGCCCGGGACAGGGGGAACACTGAAGCTTTCTTT
j_gene: TRBJ2-7; abundance: NA; v_gene: TRBV5-6; d_gene: NA; CDR3aa: CASSRGQFYEQYF; CDR3nt: TGTGCCAGCAGCAGAGGACAGTTCTACGAGCAGTACTTC
j_gene: TRBJ2-5; abundance: few; v_gene: TRBV19; d_gene: NA; CDR3aa: CASSGQLQETQYF; CDR3nt: TGTGCCAGTAGCGGACAGCTCCAAGAGACCCAGTACTTC
j_gene: TRBJ2-5; abundance: few; v_gene: TRBV6-1; d_gene: TRBD2; CDR3aa: CASSRLAGAETQYF; CDR3nt: TGTGCCAGCAGTAGACTAGCGGGAGCGGAGACCCAGTACTTC
j_gene: TRBJ2-1; abundance: NA; v_gene: TRBV5-4; d_gene: TRBD1; CDR3aa: CASSLASGGRINEQFF; CDR3nt: TGTGCCAGCAGCTTGGCGTCAGGGGGCAGGATCAATGAGCAGTTCTTC
j_gene: TRBJ2-5; abundance: NA; v_gene: TRBV6-5; d_gene: NA; CDR3aa: CASSYGRTLGGTQYF; CDR3nt: TGTGCCAGCAGTTACGGGAGGACACTCGGTGGGACCCAGTACTTC
j_gene: TRBJ2-1; abundance: many; v_gene: TRBV18; d_gene: NA; CDR3aa: CASSPPDRLSRGEQFF; CDR3nt: TGTGCCAGCTCACCACCAGACAGGTTGTCACGCGGCGAGCAGTTCTTC
j_gene: TRBJ1-1; abundance: few; v_gene: TRBV7-3; d_gene: NA; CDR3aa: CASSLTGNTEAFF; CDR3nt: TGTGCCAGCAGCTTAACGGGGAACACTGAAGCTTTCTTT